This is a list of T cell receptor beta chains from one sample in a study of cytomegalovirus exposure and HLA in healthy donors. Here immunoSEQ multiplex PCR was the method, and the copy in TCRdb shows in-frame clones only, minus some. The table records some 130,000 clones, approximately 85% of them present only once. The sample comprised PBMCs. The receptors come from a boy between 10 and 17 years old in good health and CMV-seronegative. CDR3s include the opening cysteine and the closing phenylalanine or tryptophan. A D gene is named only where the DNA matches it firmly. Size is omitted from some rows. Given values are once, few, many or a class for expanded clones.

D: TRBD2; V: TRBV5-8; J: TRBJ2-2; size: .; CDR3: CASSYPRLALNTGELFF; DNA: TGTGCCAGCAGTTATCCTAGACTAGCGCTGAACACCGGGGAGCTGTTTTTT
D: .; V: TRBV7-8; J: TRBJ2-2; size: .; CDR3: CASRDTRLSGELFF; DNA: TGTGCCAGCAGGGATACTAGGTTGTCCGGGGAGCTGTTTTTT
D: .; V: TRBV7-8; J: TRBJ1-3; size: .; CDR3: CASSLGGAGNTIYF; DNA: TGTGCCAGCAGCTTAGGCGGAGCTGGAAACACCATATATTTT
D: TRBD1; V: TRBV7-9; J: TRBJ2-6; size: .; CDR3: CASSPRGQGISGANVLTF; DNA: TGTGCCAGCAGCCCCCGTGGACAGGGAATCTCTGGGGCCAACGTCCTGACTTTC
D: .; V: TRBV11-2; J: TRBJ2-7; size: .; CDR3: CASSWAGVPYEQYF; DNA: TGTGCCAGCAGCTGGGCAGGGGTCCCCTACGAGCAGTACTTC
D: .; V: TRBV19; J: TRBJ1-5; size: .; CDR3: CASRTLQQGQPQHF; DNA: TGTGCCAGTAGGACCCTCCAGCAGGGTCAGCCCCAGCATTTT
D: .; V: TRBV25-1; J: TRBJ1-6; size: .; CDR3: CASSEYPTVENSPLHF; DNA: TGTGCCAGCAGTGAATATCCGACAGTGGAAAATTCACCCCTCCACTTT
D: .; V: TRBV7-9; J: TRBJ1-2; size: .; CDR3: CASSKTSVIYGYTF; DNA: TGTGCCAGCAGCAAGACTTCGGTTATCTATGGCTACACCTTC
D: TRBD1; V: TRBV6-1; J: TRBJ1-2; size: .; CDR3: CASSDWGQAGDYGYTF; DNA: TGTGCCAGCAGTGATTGGGGACAGGCAGGGGACTATGGCTACACCTTC
D: TRBD1; V: TRBV7-3; J: TRBJ1-2; size: .; CDR3: CASSLPGQGDGYTF; DNA: TGTGCCAGCAGCTTACCGGGACAGGGGGATGGCTACACCTTC
D: .; V: TRBV29-1; J: TRBJ1-2; size: .; CDR3: CSVRQDGYTF; DNA: TGCAGCGTTCGCCAGGATGGCTACACCTTC
D: .; V: TRBV10-3; J: TRBJ1-2; size: once; CDR3: CAIRDTGGLYGYTF; DNA: TGTGCCATCAGAGATACCGGGGGGCTCTATGGCTACACCTTC
D: .; V: TRBV7-2; J: TRBJ1-2; size: .; CDR3: CASSSDRPYGYTF; DNA: TGTGCCAGCAGCTCTGACAGGCCTTATGGCTACACCTTC
D: TRBD1; V: TRBV6-6; J: TRBJ2-2; size: .; CDR3: CASTKPGQMNTGELFF; DNA: TGTGCCAGCACCAAGCCGGGACAGATGAACACCGGGGAGCTGTTTTTT
D: .; V: TRBV13; J: TRBJ2-1; size: .; CDR3: CASSLIRGAIYNEQFF; DNA: TGTGCCAGCAGTTTAATCCGCGGGGCTATTTACAATGAGCAGTTCTTC
D: .; V: TRBV5-4; J: TRBJ2-7; size: .; CDR3: CASSYSSQKADEQYF; DNA: TGTGCCAGCAGCTACAGCTCCCAGAAGGCCGACGAGCAGTACTTC